This passage covers 29 T cell receptor beta chains from one sample sequenced in a study of CD4+ T cells in melanoma. Assay used: immunoSEQ multiplex PCR; TCRdb lists only in-frame clones, some missing. The data show over 130,000 clones, around nine tenths seen once. These receptors were obtained from a human donor with melanoma.

This chain uses TRBV9 with TRBJ2-7, with D possibly called TRBD1 or TRBD2 (5 bases each). From germline, CDR1 is SGDLS and CDR2 YYNGEE. The CDR3 sequence is 14 residues long. Trimming removed 4 bases at V and 5 bases at J, with 16 bases between. CDR3 in DNA: TGTGCCAGCAGCAGCGGACAAAGTTTAAACGAGCAGTACTTC. Protein sequence: CASSSGQSLNEQYF.

The sample holds one count of this clone. The chain is built from TRBV9 and TRBJ2-3, with D possibly called TRBD1 or TRBD2 (6 bases each). The CDR3 runs to 15 residues. Germline loops: CDR1 SGDLS, CDR2 YYNGEE. The V gene lost 0 bases and the J gene lost 5 bases, with 13 bases spanning the gap. DNA of the CDR3: TGTGCCAGCAGCGTAGCTCTGGGGGGCGTAGATACGCAGTATTTT. It encodes CASSVALGGVDTQYF.

The V gene is TRBV6-1, the J gene TRBJ2-7; D not resolved. CDR1 MNHNS and CDR2 SASEGT come from the germline V gene. The CDR3 sequence is 14 residues long. V lost 6 bases, J lost 3 bases, and 15 bases lay in between. CDR3 sequence (DNA): TGTGCCAGCAGGGAACAACTTTTGGTCTACGAGCAGTACTTC. Amino acid sequence: CASREQLLVYEQYF.

The J gene is TRBJ2-2, the V gene TRBV2; weak D call: TRBD2 (5 bases). Per the germline V gene, CDR1 is SNHLY and CDR2 is FYNNEI. With 3 bases removed from V and 4 bases from J, the gap between germline ends came to 12 bases. CDR3 length equals 15 residues. The CDR3 DNA reads TGTGCCAGCAGTGATCGAAGGGCGGGCACCGGGGAGCTGTTTTTT. Protein sequence: CASSDRRAGTGELFF. The whole variable domain, remainder taken from reference TRBV2 and TRBJ2-2, is EPEVTQTPSHQVTQMGQEVILRCVPISNHLYFYWYRQILGQKVEFLVSFYNNEISEKSEIFDDQFSVERPDGSNFTLKIRSTKLEDSAMYFCASSDRRAGTGELFFGEGSRLTVL.

The chain joins TRBV28 to TRBJ1-5, with no clear D. CDR1 MDHEN and CDR2 SYDVKM come from the germline V gene. Trimming removed 7 bases from V and 3 bases from J, with 16 bases in between. This CDR3 has 15 residues. Written as DNA, the CDR3 is TGTGCCAGCACCCCTGCCAAAGGACTCAATCAGCCCCAGCATTTT. Protein product: CASTPAKGLNQPQHF.

The J gene is TRBJ2-2, the V gene TRBV19; TRBD1 matches at 11 bases. Germline V gene sequence: CDR1 LNHDA, CDR2 SQIVND (reference sequence). The V gene end was trimmed by 5 bases and the J gene end by 3 bases; junction bases not matched to a gene: 11. The CDR3 loop spans 18 amino acids. CDR3 DNA: TGTGCCAGTAGTGCCGGGACAGGGGGGCGATATTACACCGGGGAGCTGTTTTTT. This codes for CASSAGTGGRYYTGELFF.

J is TRBJ2-1 and V is TRBV5-5, with 7 bases lining up with TRBD2. V shed 4 bases and J 0 bases; nucleotides not matched to a gene: 10. The CDR3 contains 17 residues. Germline loops: CDR1 SGHKS, CDR2 YYEKEE (reference sequence). CDR3 residues: CASSRVGRGSSYNEQFF. CDR3 sequence (DNA): TGTGCCAGCAGCCGGGTGGGGCGGGGGAGCTCCTACAATGAGCAGTTCTTC. Drawing the rest from reference TRBV5-5 and TRBJ2-1, the complete variable domain is DAGVTQSPTHLIKTRGQQVTLRCSPISGHKSVSWYQQVLGQGPQFIFQYYEKEERGRGNFPDRFSARQFPNYSSELNVNALLLGDSALYLCASSRVGRGSSYNEQFFGPGTRLTVL.

This clone was found a few times. The V call is TRBV30, the J call TRBJ2-2; D tentatively fits TRBD1 or TRBD2 (5 bases each). The germline CDR1 and CDR2 sequences are GTSNPN and SVGIG (reference sequence). The CDR3 spans 13 residues. The ends were cut back, 4 bases at V and 6 bases at J, with 12 bases in the middle. This CDR3 reads CAWKRGFAGELFF. Written as DNA, the CDR3 is TGTGCCTGGAAACGGGGCTTCGCCGGGGAGCTGTTTTTT.

J is TRBJ2-5 and V is TRBV19, with D unclear. Per the germline V gene, CDR1 is LNHDA and CDR2 is SQIVND (reference sequence). The CDR3 is 13 amino acids. With 6 bases removed from V and 5 bases from J, the gap between germline ends came to 13 bases. The DNA of the CDR3 is TGTGCCAGTAGAAGGATGGGGTTGGAGACCCAGTACTTC. This translates into CASRRMGLETQYF.

The chain carries TRBV29-1 and TRBJ2-3; D call uncertain. CDR1 and CDR2 (germline): SQVTM, ANQGSEA. The V end was cut by 7 bases, the J end by 1 base, with 9 bases between. CDR3 length equals 12 residues. CDR3 sequence: CSADLGTDTQYF. CDR3 in DNA: TGCAGCGCTGACCTTGGCACAGATACGCAGTATTTT.

This sequence joins TRBV7-2 and TRBJ2-2; D not certain. CDR3 length equals 16 residues. Trimming removed 5 bases from V and 4 bases from J, with 17 bases in between. Per germline, CDR1 SGHTA and CDR2 FQGNSA. CDR3 amino acids: CASSPGPARGTGELFF. CDR3 coding DNA: TGTGCCAGCAGCCCCGGGCCCGCAAGAGGCACCGGGGAGCTGTTTTTT.

The chain carries TRBV19 and TRBJ1-3; D may be TRBD1 (5 bases). The V and J ends lost 6 bases and 0 bases respectively, with 15 bases between them. In germline, CDR1 is LNHDA, CDR2 SQIVND (reference sequence). This CDR3 is 16 amino acids long. The CDR3 DNA reads as TGTGCCAGTAGCGATGACAGTCATTTCTCTGGAAACACCATATATTTT. Protein sequence: CASSDDSHFSGNTIYF.

The rearrangement joins TRBV7-9 to TRBJ2-3; 9 nucleotides match TRBD2. Trimming took 7 bases from V and 3 from J; bases not matched to a gene: 11. Germline lookup yields CDR1 SEHNR and CDR2 FQNEAQ (reference sequence). This CDR3 has 16 residues. The CDR3 DNA follows: TGTGCCAGCACCATCCGGCTAGCGGGAAAGACAGATACGCAGTATTTT. Its protein is CASTIRLAGKTDTQYF. The full variable domain, rest sourced from reference TRBV7-9 and TRBJ2-3, is DTGVSQNPRHKITKRGQNVTFRCDPISEHNRLYWYRQTLGQGPEFLTYFQNEAQLEKSRLLSDRFSAERPKGSFSTLEIQRTEQGDSAMYLCASTIRLAGKTDTQYFGPGTRLTVL.

The chain links TRBV5-1 to TRBJ2-7, with D possibly being TRBD2 (5 bases). Germline V gives CDR1 SGHRS, CDR2 YFSETQ. The CDR3 is made up of 16 amino acids. Between the trimmed V and J ends, which lost 0 bases and 0 bases, there was a span of 13 bases. This chain's CDR3 is CASSLDGTGSSYEQYF. CDR3 sequence (DNA): TGCGCCAGCAGCTTGGATGGAACGGGGAGCTCCTACGAGCAGTACTTC.

The V gene is TRBV7-2, the J gene TRBJ1-6; no clear D gene. CDR1 is SGHTA and CDR2 is FQGNSA in the germline V gene. Trimming took 7 bases from V and 0 from J, leaving 10 bases between them. This CDR3 has 15 amino acids. The CDR3 bases are TGTGCCAGCACCCCCACAAACTCCTATAATTCACCCCTCCACTTT. It codes for CASTPTNSYNSPLHF.

This chain joins TRBV10-1 and TRBJ2-7; no firm D call. V lost 0 bases to trimming and J lost 7 bases, with 10 bases between them. This CDR3 is built from 13 residues. Germline V gene lookup returns CDR1 WNHNN and CDR2 SYGVQD (reference sequence). The CDR3 nucleotides read TGCGCCAGCAGTGAGTCTGCCGCCCGAGAGCAGTACTTC. This encodes CASSESAAREQYF.

The gene calls are TRBV7-3 and TRBJ1-2; the D gene is possibly TRBD1 (6 bases). With 6 bases removed from V and 4 bases from J, the gap between germline ends came to 12 bases. The CDR3 runs to 13 residues. CDR1 is SGHTA, CDR2 FQGTGA, per germline. The CDR3 coding sequence is TGTGCCAGCAGTCCTACAGGGAGCTATGGCTACACCTTC. Translation gives CASSPTGSYGYTF.

To note about this clone: Germline is not matched at one junction end, which may reflect a read error. This chain uses TRBV6-5 with TRBJ2-5; the D call may be TRBD1 or TRBD2 (5 bases each). Germline loops: CDR1 MNHEY, CDR2 SVGAGI. The length of the CDR3 is 14 residues. The CDR3 DNA is TGTGCCAGCAGGGAACGTAGGGACGACACGGAGGCTAACTTC. Translation: CASRERRDDTEANF.

The J gene is TRBJ2-7, the V gene TRBV6-5; D possibly uses TRBD1 or TRBD2 (5 bases each). The CDR3 runs to 13 residues. In germline, CDR1 is MNHEY, CDR2 SVGAGI. The germline V and J ends were trimmed by 8 bases and 0 bases, with 11 bases remaining between them. In DNA, the CDR3 is TGTGCCAGCTTTACAGGAGGCTCCTACGAGCAGTACTTC. This translates into CASFTGGSYEQYF.

The chain uses TRBV7-9 and TRBJ2-5, with 7 positions matching TRBD1. This CDR3 spans 14 amino acids. Per germline, CDR1 SEHNR and CDR2 FQNEAQ (reference sequence). J gave up 4 bases and V 4 bases, and 6 bases lay outside the gene matches. CDR3 amino acids: CASSSEGAGETQYF. CDR3 sequence (DNA): TGTGCCAGCAGCTCCGAGGGGGCGGGAGAGACCCAGTACTTC.

This chain links TRBV5-6 with TRBJ2-5; D possibly corresponds to TRBD2 (6 bases). V lost 2 bases, J lost 5 bases, and 10 bases lay in between. The CDR3 runs 13 residues. CDR1 SGHDT and CDR2 YYEEEE come from the germline V gene. This CDR3 is CASSLGGIETQYF. CDR3 DNA sequence: TGTGCCAGCAGCTTAGGAGGGATTGAGACCCAGTACTTC.

The chain links TRBV29-1 to TRBJ2-5, with 13 nucleotides matching TRBD2. V was clipped by 7 bases and J by 5 bases; unmatched bases: 10. CDR3 length: 15 residues. Germline CDR1 SQVTM, CDR2 ANQGSEA. The DNA for the CDR3 is TGCAGCGCAGGGACTAGCGGGGCTGGCAGGGAGACCCAGTACTTC. It is translated as CSAGTSGAGRETQYF.

V is TRBV7-2 and J is TRBJ2-1, with a weak D call TRBD2 (6 bases). Germline CDR1 SGHTA, CDR2 FQGNSA. The CDR3 covers 15 residues. Trimming shortened V by 1 base and J by 5 bases, and 12 bases separated the two germline ends. CDR3 in amino acids: CASSLGGVVDNEQFF. CDR3 DNA sequence: TGTGCCAGCAGCTTAGGCGGGGTGGTCGACAATGAGCAGTTCTTC.

The chain has TRBV7-9 and TRBJ1-4, with D perhaps matching TRBD1 (6 bases). The CDR3 has 18 residues. Per germline, CDR1 SEHNR and CDR2 FQNEAQ (reference sequence). V lost 0 bases and J 10 bases, leaving 24 bases between the germline ends. The CDR3 reads CASSLALSGQRLQGKLFF. As DNA, the CDR3 is TGTGCCAGCAGCTTAGCCCTATCCGGACAGCGGCTCCAAGGAAAACTGTTTTTT.

This CDR3 is CASSPLPTNQETQYF. As DNA, the CDR3 is TGTGCCAGCTCACCTCTCCCTACCAACCAAGAGACCCAGTACTTC. The gene calls are TRBV18 and TRBJ2-5, with D unresolved. V gave up 3 bases and J gave up 0 bases, with 11 bases separating them. The CDR3 covers 15 residues. CDR1 KGHSH and CDR2 LQKENI come from the germline V gene.

This chain links TRBV29-1 with TRBJ1-2; 8 bases are shared with TRBD1. The V and J ends lost 6 bases and 5 bases, in that order; junction bases with no gene match: 14. CDR3 length equals 15 residues. Germline CDR1 is SQVTM and CDR2 is ANQGSEA. CDR3 bases: TGCAGCGTAAGAGGACAGGGATCTGATTGGTATGGCTACACCTTC. As protein: CSVRGQGSDWYGYTF.

This chain links TRBV5-1 with TRBJ2-5, with TRBD1 matching over 7 bases. With V trimmed by 4 bases and J by 1 base, 10 bases remained unmatched. This CDR3 spans 16 amino acids. Per the germline V gene, CDR1 is SGHRS and CDR2 is YFSETQ. CDR3 amino acids: CASSPRQGWGQETQYF. The CDR3 coding sequence is TGCGCCAGCAGCCCAAGACAGGGCTGGGGCCAAGAGACCCAGTACTTC.

CDR3: CASSAGLAGTDTQYF. The DNA of the CDR3 is TGCGCCAGCAGCGCCGGACTAGCGGGAACAGATACGCAGTATTTT. V is TRBV5-1 and J is TRBJ2-3; 12 bases are shared with TRBD2. Germline CDR1 reads SGHRS; CDR2 reads YFSETQ. Unmatched junction bases numbered 3, after V lost 4 bases and J lost 3 bases. This CDR3 contains 15 residues.

This chain joins TRBV5-1 and TRBJ1-2, with D tentatively TRBD1 (5 bases). Germline V CDR1 and CDR2: SGHRS, YFSETQ. The CDR3 extends over 13 amino acids. The ends were cut back, 0 bases at V and 8 bases at J, with 11 bases in the middle. Here the CDR3 reads CASSLGGQGGYTF. Here the CDR3 DNA reads TGCGCCAGCAGCTTGGGTGGTCAGGGCGGCTACACCTTC.